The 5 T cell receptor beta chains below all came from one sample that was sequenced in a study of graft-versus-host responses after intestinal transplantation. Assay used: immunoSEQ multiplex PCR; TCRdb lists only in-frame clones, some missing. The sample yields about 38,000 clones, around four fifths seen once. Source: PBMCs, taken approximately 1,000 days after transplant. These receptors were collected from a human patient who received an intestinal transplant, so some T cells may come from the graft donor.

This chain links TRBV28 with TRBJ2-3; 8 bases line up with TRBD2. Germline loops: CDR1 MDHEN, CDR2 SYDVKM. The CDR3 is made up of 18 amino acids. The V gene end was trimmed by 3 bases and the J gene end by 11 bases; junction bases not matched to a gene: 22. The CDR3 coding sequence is TGTGCCAGCAGTTTCCCCCCTGCCGCAAGCGGGAGTCGCTTCAGGCAGTATTTT. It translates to CASSFPPAASGSRFRQYF. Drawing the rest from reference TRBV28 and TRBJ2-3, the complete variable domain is DVKVTQSSRYLVKRTGEKVFLECVQDMDHENMFWYRQDPGLGLRLIYFSYDVKMKEKGDIPEGYSVSREKKERFSLILESASTNQTSMYLCASSFPPAASGSRFRQYFGPGTRLTVL.

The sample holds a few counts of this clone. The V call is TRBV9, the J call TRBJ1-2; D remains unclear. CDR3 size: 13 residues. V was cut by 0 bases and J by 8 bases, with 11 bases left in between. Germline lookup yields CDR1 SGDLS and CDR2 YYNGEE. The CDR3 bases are TGTGCCAGCAGCGTAGATCGGGGAGGCGGCTACACCTTC. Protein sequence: CASSVDRGGGYTF.

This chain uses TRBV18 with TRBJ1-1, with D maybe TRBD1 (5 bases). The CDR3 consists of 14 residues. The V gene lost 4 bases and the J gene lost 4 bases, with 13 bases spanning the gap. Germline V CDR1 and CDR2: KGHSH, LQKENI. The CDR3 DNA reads TGTGCCAGCTCACTAAACGAGGGGTTCACTGAAGCTTTCTTT. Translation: CASSLNEGFTEAFF.

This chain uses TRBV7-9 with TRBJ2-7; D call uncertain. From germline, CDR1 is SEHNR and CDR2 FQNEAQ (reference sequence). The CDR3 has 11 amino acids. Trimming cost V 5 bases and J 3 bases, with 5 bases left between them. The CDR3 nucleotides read TGTGCCAGCAGCCTAAGCTACGAGCAGTACTTC. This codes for CASSLSYEQYF.

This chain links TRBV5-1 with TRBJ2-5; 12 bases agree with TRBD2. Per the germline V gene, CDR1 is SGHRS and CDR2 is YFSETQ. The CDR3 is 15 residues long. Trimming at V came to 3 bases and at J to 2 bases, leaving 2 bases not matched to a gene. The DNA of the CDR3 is TGCGCCAGCAGCTGGGGACTAGCGGGTCAAGAGACCCAGTACTTC. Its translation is CASSWGLAGQETQYF.